The rows below give T cell receptor beta chains drawn from one sample of a study of T cells after yellow fever vaccination. TCRdb independently ran MiXCR on the 5' RACE reads; one entry per CDR3 protein. Among roughly 120,000 distinct CDR3 sequences listed, approximately 7.1% were seen once. This sample comprised CD4+ T cells sorted from PBMCs, obtained approximately 47 days after the first yellow fever vaccination. The source is a man between 18 and 29 years old who received the YFV17D yellow fever vaccine. The CDR3 runs from the conserved cysteine through the conserved F or W. The D gene is left open where the match is weak. Expanded clones are given a class, and other clones once, few, many or no size at all.

V gene	clone size	D gene	J gene	CDR3 DNA	CDR3 protein
TRBV10-2	many	-	TRBJ2-3	TGCGCCAGCAGTGAGTCGTCAGATACGCAGTATTTT	CASSESSDTQYF
TRBV4-3	many	-	TRBJ2-2	TGCGCCAGCAGCCAAGCCGGGGGTTCCGGGGAGCTGTTTTTT	CASSQAGGSGELFF
TRBV5-1	many	-	TRBJ2-7	TGCGCCAGCAGCTTGTTTTCGGCCTCCTACGAGCAGTACTTC	CASSLFSASYEQYF
TRBV10-3	many	TRBD1	TRBJ2-5	TGTGCCATCAGTGAGGACAGGGATCAGACCCAGTACTTC	CAISEDRDQTQYF
TRBV7-2	many	-	TRBJ2-3	TGTGCCAGCAGCATACGCGGATCTCGCACAGATACGCAGTATTTT	CASSIRGSRTDTQYF
TRBV5-1	many	-	TRBJ1-1	TGCGCCAGCAGCTTGGGACAGAGAGAAGAAGCTTTCTTT	CASSLGQREEAFF
TRBV5-1	many	-	TRBJ2-1	TGCGCCAGCAGCCCCGGACACAGGGCCGTGGTGGAGCAGTTCTTC	CASSPGHRAVVEQFF
TRBV12-3/TRBV12-4	many	-	TRBJ1-2	TGTGCCAGCCAACCGACGGGACGCTATGGCTACACCTTC	CASQPTGRYGYTF
TRBV12-3/TRBV12-4	many	-	TRBJ2-3	TGTGCCAGCAGTTTGGGGACCACAGATACGCAGTATTTT	CASSLGTTDTQYF
TRBV7-2	many	-	TRBJ1-1	TGTGCCAGCAGCTCAGGAGTCAGAACTGAAGCTTTCTTT	CASSSGVRTEAFF
TRBV7-2	many	-	TRBJ1-2	TGTGCCAGCAGCTTACAGGCAAACCGGGACGGTGGCTACACCTTC	CASSLQANRDGGYTF
TRBV25-1	-	-	TRBJ1-2	TGTGCCAGCAGTGAAAGGACCGGAAACTATGGCTACACCTTC	CASSERTGNYGYTF
TRBV6-1	few	-	TRBJ1-6	TGTGCCAGCTCCCAAGTGCAGACGGATTCACCCCTCCACTTT	CASSQVQTDSPLHF
TRBV6-5	many	TRBD1	TRBJ2-2	TGTGCCAGCATCCGACAGGGGAGAGCCGGGGAGCTGTTTTTT	CASIRQGRAGELFF
TRBV12-3/TRBV12-4	many	-	TRBJ2-7	TGTGCCAGCAGTTTAGACCCCGGCGACGAGCAGTACTTC	CASSLDPGDEQYF
TRBV7-9	-	-	TRBJ1-1	TGTGCCAGCAGCGTCCCCCTTTTGACGAACACTGAAGCTTTCTTT	CASSVPLLTNTEAFF
TRBV12-3/TRBV12-4	many	TRBD1	TRBJ2-7	TGTGCCAGCAGCCTCCGACAGGGCTACGAGCAGTACTTC	CASSLRQGYEQYF
TRBV3-1	many	TRBD2	TRBJ2-5	TGTGCCAGCAGCTTCGGCGGGGCTAGCGGGGGGAAGACCCAGTACTTC	CASSFGGASGGKTQYF
TRBV10-2	-	-	TRBJ2-2	TGCGCCAGCACCCCTGACACTGGCACCGGGGAGCTGTTTTTT	CASTPDTGTGELFF
TRBV6-1	-	-	TRBJ2-7	TGTGCCAGCAGTGAGGGTCCCTACGAGCAGTACTTC	CASSEGPYEQYF
TRBV7-2	many	TRBD2	TRBJ2-5	TGTGCCAGCAGACATAGCGGGGTCCTCGAGACCCAGTACTTC	CASRHSGVLETQYF
TRBV28	many	-	TRBJ1-4	TGTGCCAGCAGTTTACCAGGTAGCGCTGAAAAACTGTTTTTT	CASSLPGSAEKLFF
TRBV5-6	many	-	TRBJ1-4	TGTGCCAGCAGCATGAGGGGAGGTGGAGTTGAAAAACTGTTTTTT	CASSMRGGGVEKLFF
TRBV21-1	many	-	TRBJ2-7	TGTGCCAGCACCCCCGTAGGGACAGGGGTATCCGAGCAGTACTTC	CASTPVGTGVSEQYF
TRBV7-2	many	TRBD1	TRBJ1-6	TGTGCCAGCGGGACAGTTAATTCACCCCTCCACTTT	CASGTVNSPLHF
TRBV6-5	many	-	TRBJ2-2	TGTGCCACCAGTTTCGAGTTGGAGCGGGTCATAGCCGGGGAGCTGTTTTTT	CATSFELERVIAGELFF
TRBV27	many	-	TRBJ2-7	TGTGCCAGCAGTTTCTCAGGGATTCGCGAGCAGTACTTC	CASSFSGIREQYF
TRBV5-1	many	TRBD2	TRBJ2-1	TGCGCCAGCAGCCCAAGTAGCGGGGGGGCGACTTACAATGAGCAGTTCTTC	CASSPSSGGATYNEQFF
TRBV20-1	many	-	TRBJ1-2	TGCAGTGCGGCACAGGACTATGGCTACACCTTC	CSAAQDYGYTF
TRBV18	many	-	TRBJ2-3	TGTGCCAGCTCACCACAGTCAGGCACAGATACGCAGTATTTT	CASSPQSGTDTQYF
TRBV5-5	many	-	TRBJ1-2	TGTGCCAGCAGCCCAATGGAAGGCTTCGGCTACACCTTC	CASSPMEGFGYTF
TRBV12-3/TRBV12-4	many	-	TRBJ1-2	TGTGCCAGCAGTTTAAGGGGCAGAAGAGTCACTAACTATGGCTACACCTTC	CASSLRGRRVTNYGYTF
TRBV4-1	many	-	TRBJ2-7	TGCGCCAGCAGCCTTTTGACACAAGCCTACGAGCAGTACTTC	CASSLLTQAYEQYF
TRBV5-5	-	-	TRBJ2-1	TGTGCCATCAGCTCGGGGCTCCTCTGCTCCTACAATGAGCAGTTCTTC	CAISSGLLCSYNEQFF
TRBV12-3/TRBV12-4	many	-	TRBJ1-2	TGTGCCAGCAGTCGGCGTGAATCCCCGCCCTATGGCTACACCTTC	CASSRRESPPYGYTF
TRBV7-2	few	-	TRBJ1-1	TGTGCCAGCAGCCCGGACAGCCCAAAAGCTTTCTTT	CASSPDSPKAFF
TRBV15	-	TRBD2	TRBJ2-5	TGTGCCACCAGCAGATCTCCGGGACTAGCGGGGGGTCGAGAGACCCAGTACTTC	CATSRSPGLAGGRETQYF
TRBV12-3/TRBV12-4	many	-	TRBJ2-7	TGTGCCAGCAGTCCCGTCGGGACCTACGAGCAGTACTTC	CASSPVGTYEQYF
TRBV5-1	many	-	TRBJ1-1	TGCGCCAGCAGCTTGGCCACCTCGAACACTGAAGCTTTCTTT	CASSLATSNTEAFF
TRBV2	many	-	TRBJ2-7	TGTGCCAGCAGTGAGAACAGCTCCTACGAGCAGTACTTC	CASSENSSYEQYF
TRBV10-1	many	TRBD1	TRBJ2-1	TGCGCCAGCAGGGGACAGGGTGACCATGAGCAGTTCTTC	CASRGQGDHEQFF
TRBV6-2/TRBV6-3	-	-	TRBJ2-6	TGTGCCAGCAGTTACAGTTACTATTATCCCTCTGGGGCCAACGTCCTGACTTTC	CASSYSYYYPSGANVLTF
TRBV20-1	many	-	TRBJ2-6	TGCAGTGCTAGCTCCCCGGGACATAATGCCGGGGCCAACGTCCTGACTTTC	CSASSPGHNAGANVLTF
TRBV20-1	many	-	TRBJ2-1	TGCAGTGCTAGGAGGGTCGGGTTCCCCTACAATGAGCAGTTCTTC	CSARRVGFPYNEQFF
TRBV10-1	-	-	TRBJ1-1	TGCGCCAGCAGTGAGTCGCCCGCTGGAGCTTTCTTT	CASSESPAGAFF
TRBV11-2	many	-	TRBJ1-1	TGTGCCAGCAGCTCCATGAAGGGCGGGAGGACCACTGAAGCTTTCTTT	CASSSMKGGRTTEAFF
TRBV4-3	few	-	TRBJ1-1	TGCGCCAGCAGCCAAGATCCGGGGTCAGGGTCGAACACTGAAGCTTTCTTT	CASSQDPGSGSNTEAFF
TRBV5-1	many	-	TRBJ2-6	TGCGCCAGCAGCCCAACCGGTGACCCCAGCTCTGGGGCCAACGTCCTGACTTTC	CASSPTGDPSSGANVLTF
TRBV3-1	many	-	TRBJ2-1	TGTGCCAGCAGCCGGACGGGGGTTAGCTCCTACAATGAGCAGTTCTTC	CASSRTGVSSYNEQFF
TRBV19	many	-	TRBJ2-7	TGTGCCAGTAACTCTCGGGTTGGACGTTACGAGCAGTACTTC	CASNSRVGRYEQYF
TRBV28	few	TRBD1	TRBJ1-2	TGTGCCAGCAGGAGGGACAGGAGCGGGACGGCCACCTTC	CASRRDRSGTATF
TRBV7-9	-	-	TRBJ2-5	TGTGCCAGCAGCCCTGTCGGGAGCATACAAGAGACCCAGTACTTC	CASSPVGSIQETQYF